This T cell receptor beta chain was captured by sequencing in a study of blood T cell repertoires in COVID-19. Study overall: The study drew acute and convalescent COVID-19 samples from the United States, Italy and Spain. T cells, B-cell-depleted T cells, or PBMCs provided the cDNA or gDNA that served as material.

Authors' processing steps: Researchers report that nucleated cell counts were estimated from reference gene primer amplification. Sequenced by immunoSEQ multiplex PCR; TCRdb stores in-frame clones only, minus some. The V and J calls and clone size were taken over from that table, and D and trimming were inferred from the DNA. In the table there are about 43,000 clones, about 87% of which are singletons. Seattle patients were enrolled during active infection and followed longitudinally. CDR1 and CDR2 from the germline V gene are MDHEN and SYDVKM. The CDR3 has 15 amino acids. Trimming left V 5 bases short and J 4 bases short, with 17 bases between.

The chain couples TRBV28 to TRBJ1-2, with D hard to call. The sample comprised peripheral blood. The TCR was taken from a man aged 40-49 years with COVID-19, enrolled during active disease. CDR3 sequence: CASSPPGIETYGYTF. CDR3 DNA: TGTGCCAGCAGTCCCCCAGGCATAGAGACCTATGGCTACACCTTC.